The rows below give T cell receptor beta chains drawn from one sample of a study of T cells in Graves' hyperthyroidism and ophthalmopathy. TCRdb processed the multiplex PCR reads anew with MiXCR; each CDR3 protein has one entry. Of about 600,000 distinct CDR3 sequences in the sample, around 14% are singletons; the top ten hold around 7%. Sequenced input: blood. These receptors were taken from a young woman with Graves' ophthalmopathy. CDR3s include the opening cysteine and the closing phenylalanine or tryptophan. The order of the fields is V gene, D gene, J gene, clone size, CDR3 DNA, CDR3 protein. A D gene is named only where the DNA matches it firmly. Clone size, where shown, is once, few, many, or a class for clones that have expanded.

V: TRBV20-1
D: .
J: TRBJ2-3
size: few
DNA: TGCAGTGCTAGACGATGGGACTTCACCGGGGTAAATACGCAGTATTTT
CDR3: CSARRWDFTGVNTQYF

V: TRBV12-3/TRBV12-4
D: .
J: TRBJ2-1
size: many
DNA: TGTGCCAGCGCCTCCGGGGCGGCCCTGACGAATGAGCAGTTCTTC
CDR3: CASASGAALTNEQFF

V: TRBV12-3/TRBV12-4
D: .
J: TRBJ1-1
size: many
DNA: TGTGCCAGCAGCCCCGTGGAGTTGAACACTGAAGCTTTCTTT
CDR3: CASSPVELNTEAFF

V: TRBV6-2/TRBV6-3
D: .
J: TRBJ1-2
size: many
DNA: TGTGCCAGCAGTTACGGCCAGAATCTAGACTATGGCTACACCTTC
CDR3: CASSYGQNLDYGYTF

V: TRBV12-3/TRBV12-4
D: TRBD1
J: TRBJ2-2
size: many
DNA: TGTGCCAGCAGTCTGAGACAGGGCCGTTCCGGGGAGCTGTTTTTT
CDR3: CASSLRQGRSGELFF

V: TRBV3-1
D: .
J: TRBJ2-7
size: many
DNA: TGTGCCAGCAGCCAAGGGGTTAGTCGAAGCGAGCAGTACTTC
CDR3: CASSQGVSRSEQYF

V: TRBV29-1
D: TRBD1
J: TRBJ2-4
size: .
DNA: TGCAGCGTCGTTCCCGGGACAGGGACCCAAGCCAAAAACATTCAGTACTTC
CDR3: CSVVPGTGTQAKNIQYF

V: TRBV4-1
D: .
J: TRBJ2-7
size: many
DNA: TGCGCCAGCAGCCAAGATGGAATCGTCTACGAGCAGTACTTC
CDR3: CASSQDGIVYEQYF

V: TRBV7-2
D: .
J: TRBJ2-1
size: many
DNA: TGTGCCAGCAGCTTACCCTGGCGCTTTGAGCAGTTCTTC
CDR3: CASSLPWRFEQFF

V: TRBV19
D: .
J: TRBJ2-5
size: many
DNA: TGTGCCAGTAGTACCGGGGGTATGGAGACCCAGTACTTC
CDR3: CASSTGGMETQYF

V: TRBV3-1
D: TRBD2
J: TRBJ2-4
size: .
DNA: TGTGCCAGCAGCCACTGGCTTAGCGGGAGTAGCTCCAAAAACATTCAGTACTTC
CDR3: CASSHWLSGSSSKNIQYF

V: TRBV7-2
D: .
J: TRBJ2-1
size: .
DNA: TGTGCCAGCAGCCCACGGGACTCCAGGGTGAATGAGCAGTTCTTC
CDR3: CASSPRDSRVNEQFF

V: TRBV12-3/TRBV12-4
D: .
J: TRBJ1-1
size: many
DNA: TGTGCCAGCACTAACCGGGCCCGTGATAGGAACACTGAAGCTTTCTTT
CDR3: CASTNRARDRNTEAFF

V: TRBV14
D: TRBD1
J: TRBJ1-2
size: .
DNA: TGTGCCAGCAGCCACAAGTTACCAACCGGGACAGGGCATGGCTACACCTTC
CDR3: CASSHKLPTGTGHGYTF

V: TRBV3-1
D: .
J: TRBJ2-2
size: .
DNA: TGTGCCAGCAGCCAAGGGGACCGGGACACCGGGGAGCTGTTTTTT
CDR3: CASSQGDRDTGELFF

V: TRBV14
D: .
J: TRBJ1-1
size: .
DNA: TGTGCCAGCAGCCACAAGATGAGAGGAACTGAAGCTTTCTTT
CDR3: CASSHKMRGTEAFF

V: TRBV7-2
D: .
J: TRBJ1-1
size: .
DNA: TGTGCCAGCAGCTTTTGGCGGGGACGGCTCACTGAAGCTTTCTTT
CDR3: CASSFWRGRLTEAFF

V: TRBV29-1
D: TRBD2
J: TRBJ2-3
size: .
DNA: TGCAGCGTTGAAGATCCCGGGACTAGCGGGAGAACAGATACGCAGTATTTT
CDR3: CSVEDPGTSGRTDTQYF

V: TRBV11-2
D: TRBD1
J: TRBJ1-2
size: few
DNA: TGTGCCAGCAGCTTAGATCTTACAGGGGTATATGGCTACACCTTC
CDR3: CASSLDLTGVYGYTF

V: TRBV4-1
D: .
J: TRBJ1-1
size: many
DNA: TGCGCCAGCAGACATTTGGGAATTGGGGGCACTGAAGCTTTCTTT
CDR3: CASRHLGIGGTEAFF

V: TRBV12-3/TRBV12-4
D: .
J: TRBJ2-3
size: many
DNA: TGTGCCAGCAGTTTAGAACTAGAGCTCACAGATACGCAGTATTTT
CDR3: CASSLELELTDTQYF

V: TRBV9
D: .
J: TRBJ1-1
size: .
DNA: TGTGCCAGCAGCGCCGGGGGATTCCGGGGGGTTACTGAAGCTTTCTTT
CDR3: CASSAGGFRGVTEAFF

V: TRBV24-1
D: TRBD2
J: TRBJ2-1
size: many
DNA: TGTGCCACCAGTTGGTCTAGCGGGAGGGCCGGTGAGCAGTTCTTC
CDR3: CATSWSSGRAGEQFF

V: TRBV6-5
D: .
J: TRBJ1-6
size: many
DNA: TGTGCCAGCAGTTACACCCGGGCTACAACCCGGAGGAGCTCACCCCTCCACTTT
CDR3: CASSYTRATTRRSSPLHF

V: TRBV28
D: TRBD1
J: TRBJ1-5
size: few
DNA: TGTGCCAGCAGTACCAGGGGGGCGGGTCAGCCCCAGCATTTT
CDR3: CASSTRGAGQPQHF

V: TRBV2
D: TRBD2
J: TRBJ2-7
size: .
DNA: TGTGCCAGCAGTGAAGGGAAGGGACTAGCGGGACCCGAGCAGTACTTC
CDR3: CASSEGKGLAGPEQYF

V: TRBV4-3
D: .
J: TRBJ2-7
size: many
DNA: TGCGCCAGCAGCCAGTATTTCCGGGGCGAGCAGTACTTC
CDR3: CASSQYFRGEQYF

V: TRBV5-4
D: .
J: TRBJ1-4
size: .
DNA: TGTGCCAGCAGCTTGACGCGAGGCCGTAATGAAAAACTGTTTTTT
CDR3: CASSLTRGRNEKLFF

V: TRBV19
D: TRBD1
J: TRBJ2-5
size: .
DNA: TGTGCCAGTAGTTCCCAGGACAGGCAATTTCAAGAGACCCAGTACTTC
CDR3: CASSSQDRQFQETQYF

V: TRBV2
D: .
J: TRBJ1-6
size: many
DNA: TGTGCCAGCAGTCCGTGGCATGAAGGAGATTCACCCCTCCACTTT
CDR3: CASSPWHEGDSPLHF

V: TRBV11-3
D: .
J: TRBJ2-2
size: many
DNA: TGTGCCAGCAGTTCATTGGGGTTTCGTGGGAGAGGCGACACCGGGGAGCTGTTTTTT
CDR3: CASSSLGFRGRGDTGELFF

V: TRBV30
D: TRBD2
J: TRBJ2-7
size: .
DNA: TGTGCCTGGAGTCCCTGGACTAGCGGGTACGAGCAGTACTTC
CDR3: CAWSPWTSGYEQYF

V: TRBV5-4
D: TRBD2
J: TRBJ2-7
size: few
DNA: TGTGCCAGCAGCTCGGGACTAGCGGGAGCAGGCTACGAGCAGTACTTC
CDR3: CASSSGLAGAGYEQYF

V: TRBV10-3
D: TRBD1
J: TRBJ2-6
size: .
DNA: TGTGCCATCAGTGCCGGGACAGGGAAGAGCTCTGGGGCCAACGTCCTGACTTTC
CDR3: CAISAGTGKSSGANVLTF

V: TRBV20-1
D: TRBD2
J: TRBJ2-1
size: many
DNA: TGCAGTGCTAGAGATGGGCGGGGGGTCGATGAGCAGTTCTTC
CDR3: CSARDGRGVDEQFF

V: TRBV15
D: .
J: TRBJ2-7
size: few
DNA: TGTGCCACCAGCAGAGATTCCTCTTACGAGCAGTACTTC
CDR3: CATSRDSSYEQYF

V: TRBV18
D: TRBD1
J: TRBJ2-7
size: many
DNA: TGTGCCAGCTCACCACCGGGACAGTGGAGCGAGCAGTACTTC
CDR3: CASSPPGQWSEQYF

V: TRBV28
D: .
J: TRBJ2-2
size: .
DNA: TGTGCCAGCAGTTTCCGACCAACCGGGGAGCTGTTTTTT
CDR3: CASSFRPTGELFF

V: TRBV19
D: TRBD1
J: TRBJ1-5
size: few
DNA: TGTGCCAGTAGTTATCGGGACAGGGTGACGGTCAGCAATCAGCCCCAGCATTTT
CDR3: CASSYRDRVTVSNQPQHF

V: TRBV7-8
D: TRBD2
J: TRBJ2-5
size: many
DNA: TGTGCCAGCAGCTTAGGCCCCGGGACTAGCGGGGGGAACCAAGAGACCCAGTACTTC
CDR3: CASSLGPGTSGGNQETQYF

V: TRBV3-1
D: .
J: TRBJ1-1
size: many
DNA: TGTGCCAGCAGCCAAGGGGGCAGAGGTCTAGGCACTGAAGCTTTCTTT
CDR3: CASSQGGRGLGTEAFF

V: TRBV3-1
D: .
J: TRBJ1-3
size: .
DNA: TGTGCCAGCAGCCCGGGAGAATCTGGAAACACCATATATTTT
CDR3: CASSPGESGNTIYF

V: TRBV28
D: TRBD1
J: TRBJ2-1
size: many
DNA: TGTGCCAGCAGTGTTTACAGGGGGGAATACAATGAGCAGTTCTTC
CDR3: CASSVYRGEYNEQFF